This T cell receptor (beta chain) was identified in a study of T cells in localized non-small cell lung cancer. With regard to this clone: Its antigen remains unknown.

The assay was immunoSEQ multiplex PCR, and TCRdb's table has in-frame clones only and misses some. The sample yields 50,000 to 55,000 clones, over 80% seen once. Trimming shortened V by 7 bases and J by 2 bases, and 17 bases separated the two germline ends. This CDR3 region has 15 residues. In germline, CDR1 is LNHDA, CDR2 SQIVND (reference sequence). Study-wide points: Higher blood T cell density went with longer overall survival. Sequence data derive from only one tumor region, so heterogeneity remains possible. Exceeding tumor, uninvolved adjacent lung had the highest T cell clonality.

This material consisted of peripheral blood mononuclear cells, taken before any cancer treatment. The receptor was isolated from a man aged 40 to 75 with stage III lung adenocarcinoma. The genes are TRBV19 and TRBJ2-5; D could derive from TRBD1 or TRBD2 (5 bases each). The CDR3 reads CASKGEGRLQETQYF. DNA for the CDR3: TGTGCCAGTAAGGGCGAGGGGCGATTACAAGAGACCCAGTACTTC.